These 28 T cell receptor beta chains came from one sample sequenced in a study of human T cells and chemical hapten exposure. Time point: patch test 1, 2 weeks after DPC sensitization. The treatment: therapeutic diphenylcyclopropenone sensitization with weekly scalp DPC. Using its own MiXCR run on the RACE reads, TCRdb lists one record per CDR3 protein. Of approximately 400,000 distinct CDR3 sequences in the sample, 4.8% were seen once. The sample here was whole blood, taken in connection with sensitization to the hapten diphenylcyclopropenone (DPC). The receptor set was obtained from a woman aged 50 to 60 with alopecia areata. Some clones in this sample may be carry-over from other donors' samples.

This clonotype was seen only a few times. The genes are TRBV7-6 and TRBJ2-2, with D perhaps TRBD2 (5 bases). The CDR3 totals 15 residues. The germline V gene encodes CDR1 SGHVS and CDR2 FNYEAQ. Trimming left V 2 bases short and J 3 bases short, with 10 bases between. Here the CDR3 DNA reads TGTGCCAGCAGCTTATCCGGGGATTACACCGGGGAGCTGTTTTTT. This sequence encodes CASSLSGDYTGELFF. The full variable domain, in which reference TRBV7-6 and TRBJ2-2 provide the parts outside the CDR3, is GAGVSQSPRYKVTKRGQDVALRCDPISGHVSLYWYRQALGQGPEFLTYFNYEAQQDKSGLPNDRFSAERPEGSISTLTIQRTEQRDSAMYRCASSLSGDYTGELFFGEGSRLTVL.

This clonotype was observed many times. The chain combines TRBV6-2 or TRBV6-3 with TRBJ2-2; D remains ambiguous. The CDR3 extends over 12 amino acids. Germline-derived CDR1 and CDR2 are MNHEY and SVGEGT. V lost 1 base and J lost 5, with 2 bases in between. CDR3 loop: CASSYFTGELFF. The DNA of the CDR3 is TGTGCCAGCAGTTACTTTACCGGGGAGCTGTTTTTT.

The chain employs TRBV27 and TRBJ2-7; D remains ambiguous. V was pared by 6 bases and J by 0 bases, with 12 bases between. Germline assignment: CDR1 MNHEY and CDR2 SMNVEV (reference sequence). CDR3 length: 14 amino acids. The CDR3 bases are TGTGCCAGCAGGAACGACCGGCACTCCTACGAGCAGTACTTC. Translated, it gives CASRNDRHSYEQYF.

This clonotype came up many times. This chain joins TRBV20-1 and TRBJ2-7, with a tentative D call TRBD1 (6 bases). The V and J ends lost 5 bases and 4 bases respectively, with 15 bases between them. The CDR3 has 13 amino acids. Germline V gives CDR1 DFQATT, CDR2 SNEGSKA (reference sequence). Here the CDR3 reads CSALGPQGYEQYF. In nucleotides, the CDR3 is TGCAGTGCTTTGGGACCACAGGGTTACGAGCAGTACTTC.

This clonotype was found many times. This chain connects TRBV30 to TRBJ2-3; D not certain. Germline CDR1 reads GTSNPN; CDR2 reads SVGIG (reference sequence). V was pared by 2 bases and J by 9 bases, with 18 bases between. The length of the CDR3 is 14 residues. CDR3 DNA: TGTGCCTGGAGTTCCCTCGCAGGTCCGGTGACGCAGTATTTT. Its translation is CAWSSLAGPVTQYF. Supplemented by reference TRBV30 and TRBJ2-3, the full variable domain reads SQTIHQWPATLVQPVGSPLSLECTVEGTSNPNLYWYRQAAGRGLQLLFYSVGIGQISSEVPQNLSASRPQDRQFILSSKKLLLSDSGFYLCAWSSLAGPVTQYFGPGTRLTVL.

This clonotype came up many times. The rearrangement uses TRBV4-2 and TRBJ2-7, with 9 positions matching TRBD1. The CDR3 contains 16 residues. CDR1 LGHNA and CDR2 YNFKEQ come from the germline V gene. The V and J ends lost 0 bases and 7 bases, in that order; junction bases with no gene match: 10. CDR3 protein: CASSQDGGQGIGEQYF. CDR3 bases: TGTGCCAGCAGCCAAGATGGGGGACAGGGTATTGGGGAGCAGTACTTC.

This clonotype was observed a handful of times. This rearrangement joins TRBV4-1 to TRBJ1-1; D ambiguous. The CDR3 spans 14 residues. V was cut by 7 bases and J by 11 bases, with 23 bases left in between. CDR1 and CDR2 from the germline V gene are MGHRA and YSYEKL. Here the CDR3 reads CASTITPQSSEAFF. CDR3 sequence (DNA): TGCGCCAGCACCATCACACCACAATCGTCGGAGGCTTTCTTT.

This clonotype was counted at least ten times. The chain has TRBV9 and TRBJ1-1; unclear D gene. The V and J ends lost 0 bases and 4 bases respectively, with 7 bases between them. Germline CDR1 is SGDLS and CDR2 is YYNGEE. The length of the CDR3 is 13 residues. DNA for the CDR3: TGTGCCAGCAGCGTAGAGGGCCTCACTGAAGCTTTCTTT. As protein: CASSVEGLTEAFF.

This clonotype was seen a handful of times. This rearrangement joins TRBV7-9 to TRBJ2-7; weak D call: TRBD1 (6 bases). CDR3 length: 14 residues. Looked up from germline, CDR1 is SEHNR and CDR2 is FQNEAQ (reference sequence). Trimming removed 4 bases at V and 3 bases at J, with 13 bases between. The CDR3 here is CASSWDILNYEQYF. The CDR3 bases are TGTGCCAGCAGCTGGGACATACTAAACTACGAGCAGTACTTC. The full variable domain, in which reference TRBV7-9 and TRBJ2-7 provide the parts outside the CDR3, is DTGVSQNPRHKITKRGQNVTFRCDPISEHNRLYWYRQTLGQGPEFLTYFQNEAQLEKSRLLSDRFSAERPKGSFSTLEIQRTEQGDSAMYLCASSWDILNYEQYFGPGTRLTVT.

In its sample, this clonotype was seen a few times. The CDR3 here is CASSWGPGGVNQPQHF. The CDR3 nucleotides read TGTGCCAGCAGCTGGGGACCAGGGGGAGTCAATCAGCCCCAGCATTTT. V usage is TRBV5-4 and J usage is TRBJ1-5; 7 bases line up with TRBD1. The ends lost 3 bases at V and 3 bases at J; junction bases unmatched: 9. Germline CDR1 reads SGHNT; CDR2 reads YYREEE (reference sequence). The CDR3 is 16 amino acids.

At least ten counts were recorded for this clonotype. This sequence joins TRBV5-1 and TRBJ2-7; perhaps TRBD2 as D (6 bases). Trimming took off 2 bases at V and 0 bases at J, with 9 bases between the two ends. The CDR3 totals 14 residues. Germline V gene lookup returns CDR1 SGHRS and CDR2 YFSETQ. The CDR3 nucleotides are TGCGCCAGCAGCTTAGGGACTCACTCCTACGAGCAGTACTTC. Its protein product is CASSLGTHSYEQYF.

This clonotype was detected a few times. The chain carries TRBV2 and TRBJ1-2; D remains unclear. V was shortened by 1 base and J by 3 bases, with 18 bases between the two germline ends. CDR1 SNHLY and CDR2 FYNNEI come from the germline V gene. This CDR3 spans 17 amino acids. This CDR3 reads CASSEDREGISDYGYTF. CDR3 nucleotide sequence: TGTGCCAGCAGTGAAGATCGGGAAGGGATTAGCGACTATGGCTACACCTTC. The full variable domain, with the rest looked up from reference TRBV2 and TRBJ1-2, is EPEVTQTPSHQVTQMGQEVILRCVPISNHLYFYWYRQILGQKVEFLVSFYNNEISEKSEIFDDQFSVERPDGSNFTLKIRSTKLEDSAMYFCASSEDREGISDYGYTFGSGTRLTVV.

This clonotype was observed at least ten times. This chain connects TRBV10-3 to TRBJ2-5; the D is unclear. Germline CDR1 reads ENHRY; CDR2 reads SYGVKD. The CDR3 covers 11 residues. V lost 3 bases, J lost 1 base, and 0 bases lay in between. The CDR3 DNA reads as TGTGCCATCAGTGACCAAGAGACCCAGTACTTC. Translation: CAISDQETQYF.

The chain links TRBV10-3 to TRBJ1-1, with a weak D call TRBD1 (6 bases). The germline V gene has CDR1 ENHRY and CDR2 SYGVKD. The CDR3 sequence is 13 residues long. The V end was cut by 6 bases, the J end by 8 bases, with 16 bases between. In DNA form, the CDR3 reads TGTGCCATCAGGATACAGGGAGGGGAGGAAGCTTTCTTT. Amino acids: CAIRIQGGEEAFF.

This clonotype was seen more than once but under ten times. The genes are TRBV2 and TRBJ2-1, with D uncertain. V gave up 3 bases and J gave up 7 bases, with 10 bases separating them. CDR1 is SNHLY and CDR2 is FYNNEI in the germline V gene. This CDR3 has 13 amino acids. The chain's CDR3 is CASSEAGPNEQFF. For the CDR3, the DNA is TGTGCCAGCAGTGAGGCCGGTCCGAATGAGCAGTTCTTC.

This chain links TRBV11-2 with TRBJ1-1; a possible D gene is TRBD1 (5 bases). Per the germline V gene, CDR1 is SGHAT and CDR2 is FQNNGV. There are 13 residues in the CDR3. V was clipped by 3 bases and J by 7 bases, with 12 bases between them. The CDR3 loop is CASSFREGLEAFF. The CDR3 nucleotides are TGTGCCAGCAGCTTTCGGGAGGGGCTTGAAGCTTTCTTT.

Many counts were recorded for this clonotype. The genes are TRBV6-5 and TRBJ1-4; perhaps TRBD1 as D (5 bases). The germline V and J ends were trimmed by 8 bases and 3 bases, with 7 bases remaining between them. The CDR3 sequence is 12 residues long. CDR1 is MNHEY and CDR2 is SVGAGI in the germline V gene. The DNA of the CDR3 is TGTGCCAGCCGGGGGGCTAATGAAAAACTGTTTTTT. As protein: CASRGANEKLFF.

This clonotype was seen at least ten times. The V gene is TRBV5-6, the J gene TRBJ2-4; 7 nucleotides match TRBD1. The germline CDR1 and CDR2 sequences are SGHDT and YYEEEE. V trimming: 3 bases; J trimming: 3 bases; junction bases outside the gene matches: 6. The CDR3 length is 15 residues. Here the CDR3 reads CASSWTTGDKNIQYF. The CDR3 DNA reads TGTGCCAGCAGCTGGACAACAGGGGACAAAAACATTCAGTACTTC. The variable domain in full, with the rest retrieved from reference TRBV5-6 and TRBJ2-4, is DAGVTQSPTHLIKTRGQQVTLRCSPKSGHDTVSWYQQALGQGPQFIFQYYEEEERQRGNFPDRFSGHQFPNYSSELNVNALLLGDSALYLCASSWTTGDKNIQYFGAGTRLSVL.

This clonotype was observed a handful of times. This chain joins TRBV19 and TRBJ2-2; perhaps D is TRBD1 or TRBD2 (5 bases each). The V end lost 7 bases, the J end lost 3 bases, and 18 bases lay between the germline ends. In germline, CDR1 is LNHDA, CDR2 SQIVND (reference sequence). The CDR3 length is 16 residues. The CDR3 DNA reads TGTGCCAGTACTCATGGGGCCGGGGATCACACCGGGGAGCTGTTTTTT. This translates into CASTHGAGDHTGELFF.

Concerning this clonotype: Here the CDR3 omits its conserved ending phenylalanine or tryptophan, so a read error is the likely source. The DNA is omitted, as the CDR3 cannot be located on it reliably, and the CDR3 follows TCRdb's listing. V and J are TRBV12-3 or TRBV12-4 and TRBJ2-4. The CDR3 adds up to 11 amino acids, both ends counted. The CDR3 protein is CASSLAAEKYL.

The J gene is TRBJ2-3, the V gene TRBV2; 7 bases line up with TRBD1. The CDR3 is 15 residues long. Germline-derived CDR1 and CDR2 are SNHLY and FYNNEI. V shed 6 bases and J 3 bases; nucleotides not matched to a gene: 9. CDR3 in amino acids: CASRGRQGSTDTQYF. Written as DNA, the CDR3 is TGTGCCAGCAGGGGCCGACAGGGATCGACAGATACGCAGTATTTT.

This clonotype was found many times. V and J are TRBV2 and TRBJ1-1; no clear D gene. Per the germline V gene, CDR1 is SNHLY and CDR2 is FYNNEI. The V end was cut by 6 bases, the J end by 1 base, with 9 bases between. This CDR3 contains 13 residues. The CDR3 nucleotides are TGTGCCAGCAGAGTAGTATCGAACACTGAAGCTTTCTTT. Amino acid sequence: CASRVVSNTEAFF. The entire variable domain, with the rest obtained from reference TRBV2 and TRBJ1-1, is as follows: EPEVTQTPSHQVTQMGQEVILRCVPISNHLYFYWYRQILGQKVEFLVSFYNNEISEKSEIFDDQFSVERPDGSNFTLKIRSTKLEDSAMYFCASRVVSNTEAFFGQGTRLTVV.

This clonotype was observed a few times. The V call is TRBV12-3 or TRBV12-4, the J call TRBJ1-2, with D hard to call. There are 13 residues in the CDR3. V gave up 6 bases and J gave up 3 bases, with 11 bases separating them. CDR3 sequence reads: CASSYTTDYGYTF. As DNA, the CDR3 is TGTGCCAGCAGCTACACTACAGACTATGGCTACACCTTC.

The chain links TRBV27 to TRBJ2-7, with D maybe TRBD1 (5 bases). This CDR3 comprises 12 residues. V lost 6 bases and J 5 bases, leaving 11 bases between the germline ends. CDR1 is MNHEY and CDR2 is SMNVEV in the germline V gene (reference sequence). The DNA for the CDR3 is TGTGCCAGCAGCCGAATAGGGGACGAGCAGTACTTC. Amino acid sequence: CASSRIGDEQYF.

Only a few counts were recorded for this clonotype. The V call is TRBV7-9, the J call TRBJ1-5; D is ambiguous. This CDR3 is 15 amino acids long. V lost 5 bases and J lost 3, with 14 bases in between. The V gene's germline CDR1 is SEHNR and CDR2 FQNEAQ (reference sequence). The CDR3 region is CASSPGSGYNQPQHF. The CDR3 bases are TGTGCCAGCAGCCCGGGGAGTGGCTACAATCAGCCCCAGCATTTT.

J is TRBJ1-6 and V is TRBV20-1, with 8 bases matching TRBD1. The CDR3 consists of 14 residues. Looked up from germline, CDR1 is DFQATT and CDR2 is SNEGSKA (reference sequence). After removal of 3 bases from V and 6 bases from J, the junction contained 4 bases not matched to a gene. DNA of the CDR3: TGCAGTGCTAGTCAGGGGGCAAGTAATTCACCCCTCCACTTT. This gives the protein CSASQGASNSPLHF.

The chain employs TRBV6-6 and TRBJ2-5; D might be TRBD2 (6 bases). V lost 1 base to trimming and J lost 4 bases, with 10 bases between them. Germline CDR1 reads MNHNY; CDR2 reads SVGAGI (reference sequence). CDR3 length equals 14 residues. The CDR3 DNA reads TGTGCCAGCAGTTACTTAGGGACTCCAGAGACCCAGTACTTC. This sequence encodes CASSYLGTPETQYF.

This clonotype appeared many times. V is TRBV12-3 or TRBV12-4 and J is TRBJ2-7; D could derive from TRBD1 or TRBD2 (5 bases each). Trimming took 4 bases from V and 6 from J, leaving 10 bases between them. The CDR3 is 12 residues long. The CDR3 loop reads CASSSQGREQYF. CDR3 sequence (DNA): TGTGCCAGCAGTTCCCAGGGACGCGAGCAGTACTTC.